Below are 14 T cell receptor beta chains sequenced from a single sample in a study of cytomegalovirus exposure and HLA in healthy donors. In the PCR, 60 Vbeta and 13 Jbeta primers were used. Produced via immunoSEQ multiplex PCR; TCRdb's table is partial and in-frame only. Of about 110,000 clones in the sample, around 84% were seen once. Sequenced input: PBMCs. These receptors came from a man younger than 40 in good health and CMV-seropositive.

This sequence joins TRBV4-2 and TRBJ1-2, with a tentative D call TRBD1 (5 bases). V gave up 3 bases and J gave up 4 bases, with 9 bases separating them. The germline gives CDR1 LGHNA, CDR2 YNFKEQ. CDR3 length equals 13 residues. For the CDR3, the DNA is TGTGCCAGCAGCCACCTTGACAGCTATGGCTACACCTTC. It encodes CASSHLDSYGYTF.

The chain's CDR3 is CASSLLAGNSYNEQFF. CDR3 coding DNA: TGTGCCAGCAGCTTATTAGCGGGAAACTCCTACAATGAGCAGTTCTTC. The chain uses TRBV11-2 and TRBJ2-1; 8 bases map to TRBD2. The V and J ends lost 2 bases and 0 bases, in that order; junction bases with no gene match: 3. CDR1 and CDR2 (germline): SGHAT, FQNNGV. This CDR3 contains 16 residues.

This chain links TRBV15 with TRBJ2-1; D is unclear. The CDR3 loop spans 13 amino acids. From germline, CDR1 is LNHNV and CDR2 YYDKDF (reference sequence). V was shortened by 0 bases and J by 12 bases, with 12 bases between the two germline ends. CDR3 bases: TGTGCCACCAGCAGAGATCTGATCGAGGTGCAGTTCTTC. It translates to CATSRDLIEVQFF.

This rearrangement joins TRBV6-1 to TRBJ1-1, with 9 bases fitting TRBD1. After removal of 7 bases from V and 4 bases from J, the junction contained 10 bases not matched to a gene. This CDR3 has 15 amino acids. Germline CDR1 is MNHNS and CDR2 is SASEGT. The CDR3 here is CASTPGQGVSTEAFF. CDR3 nucleotide sequence: TGTGCCAGCACCCCGGGACAGGGTGTGAGCACTGAAGCTTTCTTT.

The gene calls are TRBV7-2 and TRBJ2-3; 11 nucleotides align to TRBD2. Germline assignment: CDR1 SGHTA and CDR2 FQGNSA. The CDR3 totals 19 residues. The ends lost 4 bases at V and 2 bases at J; junction bases unmatched: 14. In DNA form, the CDR3 reads TGTGCCAGCAGCTCACCACCCCCACGACTAGCGGGGAACACAGATACGCAGTATTTT. As protein: CASSSPPPRLAGNTDTQYF.

The chain carries TRBV4-1 and TRBJ2-1; TRBD2 agrees at 9 bases. Germline values: CDR1 MGHRA, CDR2 YSYEKL. The CDR3 runs 22 residues. With 3 bases clipped from V and 0 bases from J, the junction kept 21 bases outside the gene matches. CDR3 nucleotides: TGCGCCAGCAGCCAGCCAAGCGGGAGGTTCCTGTCGGCCTCTAGCTCCTACAATGAGCAGTTCTTC. Its protein product is CASSQPSGRFLSASSSYNEQFF.

This chain links TRBV5-4 with TRBJ2-2, with TRBD2 matching 11 bases. With V trimmed by 5 bases and J by 3 bases, 6 bases remained unmatched. CDR1 is SGHNT and CDR2 is YYREEE in the germline V gene (reference sequence). The CDR3 runs 16 residues. The DNA for the CDR3 is TGTGCCAGCAGAATAGGGACTAGCGGATACACCGGGGAGCTGTTTTTT. Translation gives CASRIGTSGYTGELFF.

The chain's CDR3 is CASSMSGSGNTIYF. CDR3 DNA: TGTGCCAGTAGTATGTCGGGGTCTGGAAACACCATATATTTT. This chain connects TRBV19 to TRBJ1-3, with no clear D. Germline V lookup: CDR1 LNHDA, CDR2 SQIVND (reference sequence). V was clipped by 3 bases and J by 1 base, with 7 bases between them. This CDR3 is 14 amino acids long.

This clone was seen only a few times. The chain employs TRBV11-2 and TRBJ2-5; TRBD2 matches 7 bases. Germline V gene lookup returns CDR1 SGHAT and CDR2 FQNNGV. V shed 5 bases and J 1 base; nucleotides not matched to a gene: 16. The CDR3 contains 18 residues. CDR3 sequence (DNA): TGTGCCAGCAGCATCAACTTGATCGGGGGGTGGCCCCAAGAGACCCAGTACTTC. Protein sequence: CASSINLIGGWPQETQYF.

This sequence joins TRBV6-6 and TRBJ1-5, with a weak D call TRBD1 (5 bases). This CDR3 comprises 15 residues. Trimming took 5 bases from V and 1 from J, leaving 12 bases between them. Germline lookup yields CDR1 MNHNY and CDR2 SVGAGI (reference sequence). The CDR3 DNA sequence: TGTGCCAGCAGTACCCAGGGTGGCAGCAATCAGCCCCAGCATTTT. This sequence encodes CASSTQGGSNQPQHF.

The chain combines TRBV6-1 with TRBJ1-5; D not resolved. Trimming shortened V by 4 bases and J by 5 bases, and 18 bases separated the two germline ends. This CDR3 has 16 residues. The V gene's germline CDR1 is MNHNS and CDR2 SASEGT. CDR3 sequence reads: CASSVGTSGPDQPQHF. The CDR3 coding sequence is TGTGCCAGCAGTGTGGGCACCTCAGGCCCCGATCAGCCCCAGCATTTT.

V gene TRBV9 combines with J gene TRBJ1-5, with D perhaps TRBD1 (6 bases). CDR3 length: 14 residues. Germline-derived CDR1 and CDR2 are SGDLS and YYNGEE. V shed 0 bases and J shed 7 bases, with 11 bases lying between them. CDR3 nucleotides: TGTGCCAGCAGCGTAGATCAGGGGCGACAGCCCCAGCATTTT. It is translated as CASSVDQGRQPQHF.

CDR3 in DNA: TGTGCCAGCAGTGCGGACAGGGGGACATATGGCTACACCTTC. This encodes CASSADRGTYGYTF. The V gene is TRBV2, the J gene TRBJ1-2; TRBD1 matches at 10 bases. The CDR3 is made up of 14 amino acids. Germline V gene lookup returns CDR1 SNHLY and CDR2 FYNNEI. J gave up 5 bases and V 4 bases, and 4 bases lay outside the gene matches.

This clone came up a few times. The V gene is TRBV11-2, the J gene TRBJ1-3, with unresolved D. CDR1 SGHAT and CDR2 FQNNGV come from the germline V gene. The CDR3 is 14 residues long. Trimming left V 2 bases short and J 1 base short, with 6 bases between. CDR3 loop: CASSLSGSGNTIYF. DNA of the CDR3: TGTGCCAGCAGCTTATCGGGGTCTGGAAACACCATATATTTT.